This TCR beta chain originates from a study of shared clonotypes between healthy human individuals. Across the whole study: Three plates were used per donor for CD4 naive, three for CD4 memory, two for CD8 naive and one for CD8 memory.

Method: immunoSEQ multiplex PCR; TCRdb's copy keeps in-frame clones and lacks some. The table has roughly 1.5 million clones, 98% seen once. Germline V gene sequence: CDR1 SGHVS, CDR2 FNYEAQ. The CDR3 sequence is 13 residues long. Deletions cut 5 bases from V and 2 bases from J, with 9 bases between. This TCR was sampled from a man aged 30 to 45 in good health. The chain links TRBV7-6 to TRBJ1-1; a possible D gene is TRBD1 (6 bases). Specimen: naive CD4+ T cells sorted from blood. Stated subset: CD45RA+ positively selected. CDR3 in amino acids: CASSATGNTEAFF. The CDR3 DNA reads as TGTGCCAGCAGCGCGACAGGAAACACTGAAGCTTTCTTT.